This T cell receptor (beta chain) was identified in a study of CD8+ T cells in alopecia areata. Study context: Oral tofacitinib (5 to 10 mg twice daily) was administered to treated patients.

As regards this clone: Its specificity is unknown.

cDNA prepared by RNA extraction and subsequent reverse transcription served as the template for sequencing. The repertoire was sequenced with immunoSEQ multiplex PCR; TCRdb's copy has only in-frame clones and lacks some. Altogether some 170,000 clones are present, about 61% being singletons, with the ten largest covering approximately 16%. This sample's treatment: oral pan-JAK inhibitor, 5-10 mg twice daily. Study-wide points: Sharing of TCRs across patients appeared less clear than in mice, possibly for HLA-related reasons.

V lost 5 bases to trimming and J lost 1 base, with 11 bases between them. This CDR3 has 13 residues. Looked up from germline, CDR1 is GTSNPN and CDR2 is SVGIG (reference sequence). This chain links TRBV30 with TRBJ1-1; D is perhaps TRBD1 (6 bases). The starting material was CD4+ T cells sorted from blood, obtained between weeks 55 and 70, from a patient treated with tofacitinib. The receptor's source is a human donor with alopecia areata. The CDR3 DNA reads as TGTGCCTGGCTTGGACAGCCGAACACTGAAGCTTTCTTT. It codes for CAWLGQPNTEAFF.